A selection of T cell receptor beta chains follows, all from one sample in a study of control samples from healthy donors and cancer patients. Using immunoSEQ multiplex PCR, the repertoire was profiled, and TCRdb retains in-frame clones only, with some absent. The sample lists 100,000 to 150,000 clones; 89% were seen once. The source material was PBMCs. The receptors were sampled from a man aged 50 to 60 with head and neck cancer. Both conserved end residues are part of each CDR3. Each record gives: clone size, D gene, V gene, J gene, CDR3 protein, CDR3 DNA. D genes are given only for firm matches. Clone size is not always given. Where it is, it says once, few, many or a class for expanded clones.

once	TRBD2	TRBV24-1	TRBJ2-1	CATSDLLAGGLNEQFF	TGTGCCACCAGTGATCTGCTAGCGGGGGGCCTCAATGAGCAGTTCTTC
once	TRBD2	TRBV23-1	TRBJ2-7	CASSQRLAGDNEQYF	TGCGCCAGCAGTCAACGACTAGCGGGGGACAACGAGCAGTACTTC
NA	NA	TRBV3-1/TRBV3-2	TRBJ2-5	CASSQRGGASETQYF	TGTGCCAGCAGCCAAAGAGGGGGGGCCTCCGAGACCCAGTACTTC
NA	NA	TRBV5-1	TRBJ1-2	CASRNRTLDYTF	TGCGCCAGCAGGAATCGGACACTCGACTACACCTTC
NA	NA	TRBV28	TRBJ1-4	CASSVPGAMNEKLFF	TGTGCCAGCAGTGTACCAGGGGCGATGAATGAAAAACTGTTTTTT
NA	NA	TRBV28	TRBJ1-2	CASSLGSGGYTF	TGTGCCAGCAGTTTGGGGTCGGGTGGCTACACCTTC
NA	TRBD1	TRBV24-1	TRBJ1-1	CATSDSRDRGINEAFF	TGTGCCACCAGTGATTCCCGGGACAGGGGGATCAATGAAGCTTTCTTT
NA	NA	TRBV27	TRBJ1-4	CASSLSGFGTNEKLFF	TGTGCCAGCAGTTTAAGTGGATTTGGAACTAATGAAAAACTGTTTTTT
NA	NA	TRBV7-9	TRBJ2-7	CASSFEGSNEQYF	TGTGCCAGCAGCTTTGAGGGGAGCAACGAGCAGTACTTC
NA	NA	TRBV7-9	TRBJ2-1	CASSLGLGGTRDEQFF	TGTGCCAGCAGCTTGGGGCTGGGAGGTACTAGGGATGAGCAGTTCTTC
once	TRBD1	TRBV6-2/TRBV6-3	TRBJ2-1	CASSYHGTGGNEQFF	TGTGCCAGCAGTTACCATGGGACAGGGGGAAATGAGCAGTTCTTC
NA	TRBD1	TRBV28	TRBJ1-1	CASSKHPGQGVSEAFF	TGTGCCAGCAGCAAACACCCGGGACAGGGCGTTAGTGAAGCTTTCTTT
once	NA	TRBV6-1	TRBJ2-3	CASSERDPLLTDTQYF	TGTGCCAGCAGTGAAAGGGACCCGCTCCTCACAGATACGCAGTATTTT
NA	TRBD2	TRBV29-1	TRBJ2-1	CSVSSGGVGEQFF	TGCAGCGTGTCTAGCGGGGGCGTGGGGGAGCAGTTCTTC
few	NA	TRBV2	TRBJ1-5	CASGTEGGNQPQHF	TGTGCCAGCGGCACCGAGGGAGGCAATCAGCCCCAGCATTTT
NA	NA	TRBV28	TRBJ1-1	CASRGGHRGTEAFF	TGTGCCAGCAGAGGGGGACACCGGGGCACTGAAGCTTTCTTT
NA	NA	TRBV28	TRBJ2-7	CASSRGSYEQYF	TGTGCCAGCAGCCGCGGCTCCTACGAGCAGTACTTC
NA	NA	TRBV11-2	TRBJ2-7	CASSLVYEQYF	TGTGCCAGCAGCTTAGTCTACGAGCAGTACTTC
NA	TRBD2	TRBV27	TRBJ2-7	CASGGGLAVYEQYF	TGTGCCAGCGGGGGAGGACTAGCGGTCTACGAGCAGTACTTC
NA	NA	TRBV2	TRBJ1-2	CASSDFGGQGYTF	TGTGCCAGCAGTGACTTCGGGGGCCAGGGCTACACCTTC
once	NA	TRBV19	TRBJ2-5	CASSPGGRGETQYF	TGTGCCAGCTCCCCCGGGGGCCGGGGGGAGACCCAGTACTTC
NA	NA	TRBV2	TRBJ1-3	CASTQSSGNTIYF	TGTGCCAGCACCCAGTCCTCTGGAAACACCATATATTTT
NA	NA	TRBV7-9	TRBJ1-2	CASSLGGNNYGYTF	TGTGCCAGCAGCTTGGGCGGAAATAACTATGGCTACACCTTC
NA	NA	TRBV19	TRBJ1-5	CASTPGTRSNQPQHF	TGTGCCAGTACCCCCGGGACCCGGAGCAATCAGCCCCAGCATTTT
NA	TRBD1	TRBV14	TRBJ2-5	CASSWGQYLQETQYF	TGTGCCAGCAGCTGGGGACAGTACCTTCAAGAGACCCAGTACTTC
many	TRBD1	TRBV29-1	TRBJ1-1	CSVRGQGNTEAFF	TGCAGCGTGAGGGGGCAGGGGAACACTGAAGCTTTCTTT
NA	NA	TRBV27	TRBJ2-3	CASSIRQLDTQYF	TGTGCCAGCAGTATCAGACAGCTAGATACGCAGTATTTT
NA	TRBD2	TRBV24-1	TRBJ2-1	CATSGAGFYNEQFF	TGTGCCACCTCTGGAGCGGGGTTCTACAATGAGCAGTTCTTC
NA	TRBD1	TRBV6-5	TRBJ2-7	CASCGTGEDEQYF	TGTGCCAGCTGCGGGACAGGGGAGGACGAGCAGTACTTC
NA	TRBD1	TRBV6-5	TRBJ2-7	CASRRQGGDEQYF	TGTGCCAGCAGAAGACAGGGGGGCGACGAGCAGTACTTC
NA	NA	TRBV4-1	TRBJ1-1	CASSLTGYGAFF	TGCGCCAGCAGCCTTACAGGGTACGGAGCTTTCTTT
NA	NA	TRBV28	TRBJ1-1	CASSLETEAFF	TGTGCCAGCAGTTTGGAGACTGAAGCTTTCTTT
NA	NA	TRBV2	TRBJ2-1	CASILDSYNEQFF	TGTGCCAGCATCCTGGACTCCTACAATGAGCAGTTCTTC
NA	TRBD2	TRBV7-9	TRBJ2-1	CASSFSGTSGRLAHNEQFF	TGTGCCAGCAGCTTCTCCGGGACTAGCGGGAGGCTAGCCCACAATGAGCAGTTCTTC
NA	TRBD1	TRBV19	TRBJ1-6	CASSISDRPNSPLHF	TGTGCCAGTAGTATATCGGACAGGCCTAATTCACCCCTCCACTTT
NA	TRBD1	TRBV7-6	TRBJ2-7	CASSVTGAEQYF	TGTGCCAGCAGCGTCACAGGGGCCGAGCAGTACTTC
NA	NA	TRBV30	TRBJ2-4	CAWTEDTKNIQYF	TGTGCCTGGACGGAGGATACCAAAAACATTCAGTACTTC
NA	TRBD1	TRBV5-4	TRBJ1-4	CASSSNRGVNEKLFF	TGTGCCAGCAGCTCCAACAGGGGAGTTAATGAAAAACTGTTTTTT
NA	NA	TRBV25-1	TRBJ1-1	CASSEYNGGEAFF	TGTGCCAGCAGTGAATATAACGGGGGTGAAGCTTTCTTT
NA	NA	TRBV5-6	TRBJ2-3	CASSLVTRDADTQYF	TGTGCCAGCAGCTTGGTTACCAGGGACGCAGATACGCAGTATTTT
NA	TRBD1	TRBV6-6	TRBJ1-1	CASFRQGGEAFF	TGTGCCAGCTTCCGACAGGGGGGTGAAGCTTTCTTT
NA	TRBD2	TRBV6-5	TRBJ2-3	CASSSLAGRTDTQYF	TGTGCCAGCAGTTCACTAGCGGGCCGCACAGATACGCAGTATTTT
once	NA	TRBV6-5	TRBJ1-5	CASSPVGGQPQHF	TGTGCCAGCAGCCCGGTTGGAGGTCAGCCCCAGCATTTT
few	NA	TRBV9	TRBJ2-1	CASSVAGDRYNEQFF	TGTGCCAGCAGCGTAGCGGGAGACCGCTACAATGAGCAGTTCTTC
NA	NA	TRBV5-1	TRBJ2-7	CASRPSAGSYEQYF	TGCGCCAGCCGTCCCTCGGCAGGATCCTACGAGCAGTACTTC
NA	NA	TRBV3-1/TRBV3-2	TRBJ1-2	CASSQERGLGYTF	TGTGCCAGCAGCCAAGAAAGGGGTTTAGGCTACACCTTC
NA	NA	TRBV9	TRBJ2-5	CASSVGPGEVKTQYF	TGTGCCAGCAGCGTAGGGCCCGGGGAGGTGAAGACCCAGTACTTC
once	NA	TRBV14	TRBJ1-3	CASSQDRGYSGNTIYF	TGTGCCAGCAGCCAAGATCGGGGCTACTCTGGAAACACCATATATTTT
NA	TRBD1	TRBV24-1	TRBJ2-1	CATSDGDRGLWDEQFF	TGTGCCACCAGTGATGGGGACAGGGGGCTTTGGGATGAGCAGTTCTTC
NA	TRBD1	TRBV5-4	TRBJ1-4	CASSLGGGQGREKLFF	TGTGCCAGCAGCTTGGGAGGGGGACAGGGAAGAGAAAAACTGTTTTTT
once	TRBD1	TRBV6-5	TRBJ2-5	CASNPGTEETQYF	TGTGCCAGCAATCCCGGGACAGAAGAGACCCAGTACTTC
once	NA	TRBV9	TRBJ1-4	CASSVGGADEKLFF	TGTGCCAGCAGCGTAGGGGGGGCTGACGAAAAACTGTTTTTT
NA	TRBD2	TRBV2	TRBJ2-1	CASKTSGRHNEQFF	TGTGCCAGTAAGACTAGCGGGAGACACAATGAGCAGTTCTTC
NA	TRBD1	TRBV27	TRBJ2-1	CASSLGGTGLIEQFF	TGTGCCAGCAGTCTGGGGGGGACAGGGTTAATTGAGCAGTTCTTC